These 24 T cell receptor beta chains were sequenced from one sample in a study of T cell responses to AZD1222 COVID-19 vaccine. The repertoire was sequenced with immunoSEQ multiplex PCR; TCRdb's copy has only in-frame clones and lacks some. Counted here are about 170,000 clones, roughly nine tenths occurring once; the ten biggest clones make up 6.5% to 7%. This sample comprised peripheral blood, obtained on day 0 of AZD1222 vaccination. The receptor source for this set is an adult in good health.

The J gene is TRBJ1-1, the V gene TRBV6-6, with D possibly matching TRBD1 (5 bases). CDR1 and CDR2 from the germline V gene are MNHNY and SVGAGI (reference sequence). The CDR3 spans 16 residues. V was shortened by 5 bases and J by 1 base, with 17 bases between the two germline ends. This chain's CDR3 is CASSPWGGVGNTEAFF. The CDR3 DNA reads as TGTGCCAGCAGTCCCTGGGGGGGAGTAGGGAACACTGAAGCTTTCTTT.

V is TRBV4-3 and J is TRBJ2-7, with D tentatively TRBD1 (6 bases). Germline loops: CDR1 LGHNA, CDR2 YSLEER. V shed 0 bases and J shed 4 bases, with 13 bases lying between them. The CDR3 is made up of 15 amino acids. CDR3 in amino acids: CASSQDLRGFYEQYF. The CDR3 DNA is TGCGCCAGCAGCCAAGATCTCAGGGGCTTTTACGAGCAGTACTTC.

The chain carries TRBV9 and TRBJ2-7; 7 bases fit TRBD1. CDR3 length equals 15 residues. J lost 3 bases, V lost 3 bases, and 9 bases had no gene match. CDR1 is SGDLS, CDR2 YYNGEE, per germline. CDR3 residues: CASSDHSDRVYEQYV. CDR3 in DNA: TGTGCCAGCAGCGACCATAGCGACAGGGTCTACGAGCAGTACGTC.

The chain employs TRBV7-2 and TRBJ2-1; 8 bases align to TRBD1. Trimming took 2 bases from V and 8 from J; bases not matched to a gene: 11. The CDR3 extends over 16 amino acids. The germline V gene encodes CDR1 SGHTA and CDR2 FQGNSA. CDR3 amino acids: CASSLSGDRGRDEQFF. In DNA, the CDR3 is TGTGCCAGCAGCTTATCAGGTGACAGGGGCAGGGATGAGCAGTTCTTC.

This chain links TRBV6-4 with TRBJ2-1, with 8 bases aligning to TRBD1. The CDR3 extends over 17 amino acids. In germline, CDR1 is MRHNA, CDR2 SNTAGT. The V gene end was trimmed by 6 bases and the J gene end by 3 bases; junction bases not matched to a gene: 13. This chain's CDR3 is CASSPIGTGGDYNEQFF. For the CDR3, the DNA is TGTGCCAGCAGCCCAATTGGGACAGGCGGGGACTACAATGAGCAGTTCTTC.

Comment on this clone: A read error is possible here, since a much larger clone lies one base away. The chain has TRBV6-4 and TRBJ2-3, with 7 bases aligning to TRBD2. V shed 2 bases and J 1 base; nucleotides not matched to a gene: 0. This CDR3 contains 14 residues. Germline V gives CDR1 MRHNA, CDR2 SNTAGT. CDR3 bases: TGTGCCAGCAGTGACCGGGGGGGCACAGATACGCAGTATTTT. Amino acid sequence: CASSDRGGTDTQYF.

This clone was counted between two and nine times. This rearrangement joins TRBV28 to TRBJ1-2; 8 nucleotides align to TRBD1. J was trimmed by 4 bases and V by 5 bases; bases with no gene match: 12. Per germline, CDR1 MDHEN and CDR2 SYDVKM. CDR3 size: 16 residues. CDR3 nucleotide sequence: TGTGCCAGCAGTGATATGCTCGGACAGGGACTCTATGGCTACACCTTC. Encoded protein: CASSDMLGQGLYGYTF.

This clone was counted a few times. This chain joins TRBV27 and TRBJ1-1; 7 bases agree with TRBD1. The CDR3 is 16 amino acids. Germline values: CDR1 MNHEY, CDR2 SMNVEV (reference sequence). V lost 8 bases, J lost 2 bases, and 14 bases stayed unmatched. In nucleotides, the CDR3 is TGTGCCAGCGGATCACAGGGGTGGTATGATAACACTGAAGCTTTCTTT. Protein sequence: CASGSQGWYDNTEAFF.

The chain recombines TRBV7-8 with TRBJ2-1; D is perhaps TRBD2 (5 bases). Per the germline V gene, CDR1 is SGHVS and CDR2 is FQNEAQ. The CDR3 runs to 16 residues. The V end lost 5 bases, the J end lost 3 bases, and 17 bases lay between the germline ends. The CDR3 loop reads CASSLREGFFYNEQFF. In DNA, the CDR3 is TGTGCCAGCAGCCTTCGCGAGGGCTTCTTCTACAATGAGCAGTTCTTC. Drawing the rest from reference TRBV7-8 and TRBJ2-1, the complete variable domain is GAGVSQSPRYKVAKRGQDVALRCDPISGHVSLFWYQQALGQGPEFLTYFQNEAQLDKSGLPSDRFFAERPEGSVSTLKIQRTQQEDSAVYLCASSLREGFFYNEQFFGPGTRLTVL.

The CDR3 spells CASSPDRSRNTIYF. The CDR3 region has the DNA TGTGCCAGCTCCCCTGACAGGTCTCGGAACACCATATATTTT. The chain has TRBV27 and TRBJ1-3; tentative D call: TRBD1 (6 bases). The CDR3 runs to 14 residues. Germline CDR1 reads MNHEY; CDR2 reads SMNVEV (reference sequence). Trimming left V 8 bases short and J 7 bases short, with 18 bases between.

The V call is TRBV6-4, the J call TRBJ2-3, with 9 nucleotides matching TRBD2. The V gene end was trimmed by 4 bases and the J gene end by 2 bases; junction bases not matched to a gene: 4. CDR3 size: 15 residues. From germline, CDR1 is MRHNA and CDR2 SNTAGT. The CDR3 nucleotides are TGTGCCAGCAGTGTCCTAGCGGGGTCCACAGATACGCAGTATTTT. Residues: CASSVLAGSTDTQYF.

The chain combines TRBV15 with TRBJ1-2; D is uncertain. Germline V gene data show CDR1 as LNHNV and CDR2 as YYDKDF (reference sequence). The length of the CDR3 is 14 residues. Trimming stripped 4 bases from V and 3 bases from J, with 12 bases between. This CDR3 reads CATSMTGFDYGYTF. The DNA for the CDR3 is TGTGCCACCAGCATGACCGGGTTCGACTATGGCTACACCTTC.

The chain couples TRBV13 to TRBJ1-2; D gene ambiguous. This CDR3 has 13 residues. CDR1 is PRHDT and CDR2 is FYEKMQ in the germline V gene (reference sequence). The V end was cut by 2 bases, the J end by 10 bases, with 14 bases between. The DNA for the CDR3 is TGTGCCAGCAGCTTATTAGGCACTATGACCTACACCTTC. It encodes CASSLLGTMTYTF.

CDR3 protein: CASSRDREGNQPQHF. CDR3 nucleotides: TGTGCCAGCAGCAGGGACAGGGAAGGCAATCAGCCCCAGCATTTT. The rearrangement joins TRBV6-5 to TRBJ1-5; TRBD1 aligns across 9 bases. This CDR3 has 15 residues. V shed 6 bases and J 2 bases; nucleotides not matched to a gene: 5. The V gene's germline CDR1 is MNHEY and CDR2 SVGAGI.

The gene calls are TRBV5-6 and TRBJ1-6, with D possibly being TRBD1 (6 bases). Per the germline V gene, CDR1 is SGHDT and CDR2 is YYEEEE. CDR3 size: 14 residues. The V end was cut by 4 bases, the J end by 7 bases, with 12 bases between. This chain's CDR3 is CASSVQGGNSPLHF. Here the CDR3 DNA reads TGTGCCAGCAGCGTACAGGGAGGAAATTCACCCCTCCACTTT.

J is TRBJ2-2 and V is TRBV27; the match to TRBD1 covers 8 bases. V lost 5 bases to trimming and J lost 6 bases; unmatched junction nucleotides: 8. Per the germline V gene, CDR1 is MNHEY and CDR2 is SMNVEV (reference sequence). The CDR3 spans 15 residues. CDR3 sequence reads: CASSPGTGIPGELFF. DNA of the CDR3: TGTGCCAGCAGTCCCGGGACAGGAATCCCCGGGGAGCTGTTTTTT.

This chain links TRBV6-5 with TRBJ1-3, with TRBD1 identical over 7 bases. Germline assignment: CDR1 MNHEY and CDR2 SVGAGI. V was pared by 9 bases and J by 4 bases, with 9 bases of the junction left unmatched. The CDR3 is 14 amino acids. This CDR3 is CASSRGIYGNTIYF. The CDR3 nucleotides read TGTGCCAGTTCCAGGGGGATTTACGGAAACACCATATATTTT.

About this clone: This CDR3 is also generated by other DNA sequences in the sample. The gene calls are TRBV12-3 or TRBV12-4 and TRBJ1-2; unclear D gene. The length of the CDR3 is 12 residues. Trimming left V 2 bases short and J 4 bases short, with 5 bases between. The CDR3 region is CASSLNLYGYTF. In DNA, the CDR3 is TGTGCCAGCAGTTTAAATCTCTATGGCTACACCTTC.

The V and J genes are TRBV13 and TRBJ1-3, with D possibly being TRBD1 (5 bases). V lost 4 bases and J lost 4, with 14 bases in between. This CDR3 comprises 15 residues. The germline CDR1 and CDR2 sequences are PRHDT and FYEKMQ (reference sequence). CDR3 protein: CASSSIQGEGNTIYF. The CDR3 coding sequence is TGTGCCAGCAGCTCAATCCAAGGGGAGGGAAACACCATATATTTT. The full variable domain, with the rest looked up from reference TRBV13 and TRBJ1-3, is AAGVIQSPRHLIKEKRETATLKCYPIPRHDTVYWYQQGPGQDPQFLISFYEKMQSDKGSIPDRFSAQQFSDYHSELNMSSLELGDSALYFCASSSIQGEGNTIYFGEGSWLTVV.

The chain has TRBV9 and TRBJ1-3; D is undetermined. Germline CDR1 is SGDLS and CDR2 is YYNGEE. Trimming cost V 3 bases and J 0 bases, with 7 bases left between them. This CDR3 region has 14 residues. CDR3 region: CASSGHGSGNTIYF. The CDR3, as DNA: TGTGCCAGCAGCGGACACGGCTCTGGAAACACCATATATTTT.

The chain links TRBV28 to TRBJ2-7, with D possibly matching TRBD2 (5 bases). Germline V CDR1 and CDR2: MDHEN, SYDVKM. The CDR3 length is 14 residues. Trimming took off 3 bases at V and 2 bases at J, with 11 bases between the two ends. The CDR3 region is CASSLWRLAYEQYF. The CDR3 region has the DNA TGTGCCAGCAGTTTGTGGAGGCTCGCCTACGAGCAGTACTTC.

V gene TRBV11-2 combines with J gene TRBJ1-2, with 7 bases identical to TRBD1. This CDR3 has 14 residues. V lost 6 bases and J lost 8; bases outside the gene matches: 12. The germline V gene encodes CDR1 SGHAT and CDR2 FQNNGV. The CDR3 sequence is CASRSPGQLGGYTF. CDR3 coding DNA: TGTGCCAGCAGGTCCCCGGGACAGCTAGGAGGCTACACCTTC.

This chain uses TRBV9 with TRBJ2-2, with D perhaps TRBD1 (6 bases). The CDR3 is 16 residues long. Germline CDR1 reads SGDLS; CDR2 reads YYNGEE. Trimming removed 1 base at V and 3 bases at J, with 13 bases between. CDR3 loop: CASSVLGQSYTGELFF. In DNA form, the CDR3 reads TGTGCCAGCAGCGTACTTGGACAGAGTTACACCGGGGAGCTGTTTTTT.

The V gene is TRBV10-2, the J gene TRBJ1-2, with 10 bases aligning to TRBD1. With V trimmed by 3 bases and J by 10 bases, 8 bases remained unmatched. The length of the CDR3 is 14 residues. CDR1 WSHSY and CDR2 SAAADI come from the germline V gene. Here the CDR3 DNA reads TGCGCCAGCAGTGATGTAGGGGGGACAGGGGTCTACACCTTC. Protein: CASSDVGGTGVYTF.